This T cell receptor beta chain is drawn from a study of CD4+ T cells in melanoma. Here immunoSEQ multiplex PCR was the method, and the copy in TCRdb shows in-frame clones only, minus some. This table holds roughly 15,000 clones, under 80% found once. This clone was counted only a few times. V gave up 6 bases and J gave up 7 bases, with 10 bases separating them. The CDR3 is 13 amino acids. Germline values: CDR1 SNHLY, CDR2 FYNNEI. The chain joins TRBV2 to TRBJ1-6, with D hard to call. The TCR was taken from a human donor with melanoma. The sample consisted of cells from a culture (not recorded whether cultured in vitro). The CDR3 coding sequence is TGTGCCAGCAGAAGGAGGGAAAATTCACCCCTCCACTTT. It is translated as CASRRRENSPLHF.